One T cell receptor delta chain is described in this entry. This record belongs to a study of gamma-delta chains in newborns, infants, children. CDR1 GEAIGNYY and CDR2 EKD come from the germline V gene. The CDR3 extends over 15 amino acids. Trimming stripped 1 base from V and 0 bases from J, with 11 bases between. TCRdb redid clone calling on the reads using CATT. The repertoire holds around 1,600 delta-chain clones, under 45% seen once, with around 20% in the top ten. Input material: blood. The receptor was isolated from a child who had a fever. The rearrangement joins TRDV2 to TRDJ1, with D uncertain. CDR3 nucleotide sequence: TGTGCCTGTGACACGATATCAGAGTACACCGATAAACTCATCTTT. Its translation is CACDTISEYTDKLIF.